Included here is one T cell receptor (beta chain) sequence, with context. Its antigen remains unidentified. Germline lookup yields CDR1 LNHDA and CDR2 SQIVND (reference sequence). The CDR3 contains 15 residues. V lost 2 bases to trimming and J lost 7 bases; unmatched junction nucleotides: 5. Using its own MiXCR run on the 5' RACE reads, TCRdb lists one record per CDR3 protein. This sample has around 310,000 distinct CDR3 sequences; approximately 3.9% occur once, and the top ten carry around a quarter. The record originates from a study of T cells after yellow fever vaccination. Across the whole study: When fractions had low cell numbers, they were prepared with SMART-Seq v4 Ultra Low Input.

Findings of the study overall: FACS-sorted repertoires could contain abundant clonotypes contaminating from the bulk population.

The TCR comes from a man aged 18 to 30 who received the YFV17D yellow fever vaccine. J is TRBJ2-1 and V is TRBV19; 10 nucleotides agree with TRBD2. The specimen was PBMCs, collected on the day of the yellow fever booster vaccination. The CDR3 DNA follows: TGTGCCAGTAGTATACCTAGCGGGGGTAGGAATGAGCAGTTCTTC. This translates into CASSIPSGGRNEQFF.